The clone carrying this TCR beta chain was seen a handful of times. Germline CDR1 GTSNPN, CDR2 SVGIG (reference sequence). The CDR3 has 15 residues. V was shortened by 2 bases and J by 10 bases, with 21 bases between the two germline ends. The sample is drawn from a study of cytomegalovirus exposure and HLA in healthy donors. The primer mix had 60 Vbeta and 13 Jbeta primers. Clones were sequenced by immunoSEQ multiplex PCR, and TCRdb holds only the in-frame ones, with some missing. The table lists over 150,000 clones, roughly four fifths of them singletons. Sample: PBMCs. The V gene is TRBV30, the J gene TRBJ2-1; TRBD1 is a possible D gene (6 bases). This receptor was obtained from a man aged 35-49 years in good health and CMV-seronegative. CDR3 DNA: TGTGCCTGGAGTCAACCCGGGACACACACACGGGAGCAGTTCTTC. Protein product: CAWSQPGTHTREQFF.